This T cell receptor beta chain was captured by sequencing in a study of CD8+ T cells in alopecia areata. The CDR3 runs to 13 residues. V lost 5 bases and J 3 bases, leaving 11 bases between the germline ends. Germline-derived CDR1 and CDR2 are PRHDT and FYEKMQ (reference sequence). This clone turned up a few times. Its specificity is not known. Following RNA extraction, reverse transcription yielded cDNA that acted as the sequencing template. The table came from immunoSEQ multiplex PCR; TCRdb's copy has only in-frame clones and leaves some out. Altogether around 190,000 clones are present, more than 55% being singletons, with the ten largest covering approximately 1.4%. Study outcomes and limitations: Persistence of many expanded lesional clones was seen in scalp and blood during tofacitinib.

Treatment here: oral pan-JAK inhibitor, 5-10 mg twice daily. The sequence was obtained from a human donor with alopecia areata. The material was CD4+ T cells sorted from blood, obtained around week 50, from a patient treated with tofacitinib. This sequence joins TRBV13 and TRBJ2-7, with D possibly being TRBD1 or TRBD2 (5 bases each). DNA for the CDR3: TGTGCCAGCAGCCCGGGGCGAGGCTACGAGCAGTACTTC. Protein sequence: CASSPGRGYEQYF. The full variable domain, with the rest looked up from reference TRBV13 and TRBJ2-7, is AAGVIQSPRHLIKEKRETATLKCYPIPRHDTVYWYQQGPGQDPQFLISFYEKMQSDKGSIPDRFSAQQFSDYHSELNMSSLELGDSALYFCASSPGRGYEQYFGPGTRLTVT.